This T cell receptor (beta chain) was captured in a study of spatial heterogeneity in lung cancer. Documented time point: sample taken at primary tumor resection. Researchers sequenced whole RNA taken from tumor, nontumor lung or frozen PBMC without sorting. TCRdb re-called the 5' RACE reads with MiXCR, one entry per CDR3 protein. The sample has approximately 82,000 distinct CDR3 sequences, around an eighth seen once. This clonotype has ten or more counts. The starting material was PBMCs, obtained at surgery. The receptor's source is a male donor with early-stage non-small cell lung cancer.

This CDR3 is CASRRRVQDTEAFF. The CDR3 nucleotides are TGTGCCAGCAGGAGGAGGGTTCAGGACACTGAAGCTTTCTTT. V and J are TRBV6-1 and TRBJ1-1; no reliable D call. The V end lost 6 bases, the J end lost 3 bases, and 14 bases lay between the germline ends. CDR1 and CDR2 (germline): MNHNS, SASEGT. This CDR3 is built from 14 residues.